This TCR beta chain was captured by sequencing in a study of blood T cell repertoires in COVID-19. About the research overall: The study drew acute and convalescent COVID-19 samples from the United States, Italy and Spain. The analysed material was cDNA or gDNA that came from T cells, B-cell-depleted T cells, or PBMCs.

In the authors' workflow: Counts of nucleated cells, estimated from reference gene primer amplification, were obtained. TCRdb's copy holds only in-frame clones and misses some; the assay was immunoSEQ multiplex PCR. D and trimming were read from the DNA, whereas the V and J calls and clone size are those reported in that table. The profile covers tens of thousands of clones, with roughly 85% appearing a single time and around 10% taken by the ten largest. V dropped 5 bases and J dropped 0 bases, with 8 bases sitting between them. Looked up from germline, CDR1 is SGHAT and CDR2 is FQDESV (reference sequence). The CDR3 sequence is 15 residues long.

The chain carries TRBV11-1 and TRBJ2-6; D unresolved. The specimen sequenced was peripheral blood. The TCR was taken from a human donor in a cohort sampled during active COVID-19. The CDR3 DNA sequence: TGTGCCAGCAGCCTACTTTACTCTGGGGCCAACGTCCTGACTTTC. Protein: CASSLLYSGANVLTF.